These 5 T cell receptor beta chains were sequenced from one sample in a study of blood T cell repertoires in COVID-19. The repertoire was sequenced with immunoSEQ multiplex PCR; TCRdb's copy has only in-frame clones and lacks some. The sample carries 370,000 or so clones, 81% recorded once. Input material: peripheral blood. These receptors were obtained from a human donor with acute or convalescent COVID-19. The donor label of this sample is uncertain.

The chain's CDR3 is CASSFLGVNTEAFF. CDR3 nucleotides: TGTGCCAGCAGCTTTTTAGGGGTGAACACTGAAGCTTTCTTT. This sequence joins TRBV7-6 and TRBJ1-1; D is perhaps TRBD1 (5 bases). Germline CDR1 and CDR2: SGHVS and FNYEAQ. The CDR3 is made up of 14 amino acids. Trimming took 3 bases from V and 0 from J, leaving 8 bases between them.

The chain is built from TRBV30 and TRBJ1-2; the match to TRBD1 covers 11 bases. The germline V gene encodes CDR1 GTSNPN and CDR2 SVGIG (reference sequence). This CDR3 has 16 amino acids. J gave up 8 bases and V 3 bases, and 14 bases lay outside the gene matches. The CDR3 loop reads CAWRRGIFRTGGGYTF. The DNA for the CDR3 is TGTGCCTGGAGGCGGGGGATTTTTCGGACAGGGGGCGGCTACACCTTC.

This clone is a singleton in its sample. CDR3 residues: CASTSGPWNEQFF. CDR3 in DNA: TGTGCCAGCACTAGCGGACCGTGGAATGAGCAGTTCTTC. The V gene is TRBV19, the J gene TRBJ2-1; TRBD2 agrees at 8 bases. The CDR3 covers 13 residues. Looked up from germline, CDR1 is LNHDA and CDR2 is SQIVND (reference sequence). The junction had 8 bases not matched to a gene; V was cut back by 9 bases and J by 7 bases.

The rearrangement links TRBV3-1 (or the pseudogene TRBV3-2) to TRBJ1-2, with 8 bases lining up with TRBD1. The CDR3 extends over 16 amino acids. Per germline, CDR1 LGHDT and CDR2 YNNKEL (reference sequence). The V and J ends lost 1 base and 7 bases, in that order; junction bases with no gene match: 11. Here the CDR3 DNA reads TGTGCCAGCAGCCAAGCATTCAGGGGGCGCATGGGTGGCTACACCTTC. This gives the protein CASSQAFRGRMGGYTF.

The chain carries TRBV6-5 and TRBJ1-4; TRBD1 might be the D (5 bases). The germline V gene encodes CDR1 MNHEY and CDR2 SVGAGI. CDR3 length: 15 amino acids. Trimming stripped 6 bases from V and 1 base from J, with 12 bases between. The CDR3 DNA reads TGTGCCAGCAGCCCGTGGAGGGGAACTAATGAAAAACTGTTTTTT. Protein sequence: CASSPWRGTNEKLFF.